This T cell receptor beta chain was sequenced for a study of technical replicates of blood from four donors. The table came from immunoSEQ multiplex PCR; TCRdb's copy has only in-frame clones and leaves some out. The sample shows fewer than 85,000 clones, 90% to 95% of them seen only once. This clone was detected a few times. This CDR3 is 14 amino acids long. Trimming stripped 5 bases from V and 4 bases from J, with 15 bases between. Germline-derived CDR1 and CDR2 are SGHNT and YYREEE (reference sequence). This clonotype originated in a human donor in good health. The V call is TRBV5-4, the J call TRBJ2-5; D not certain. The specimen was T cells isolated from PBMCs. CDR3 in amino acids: CASRSSRILETQYF. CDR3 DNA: TGTGCCAGCAGATCCTCCAGGATATTAGAGACCCAGTACTTC.